Listed below are T cell receptor beta chains from one sample, sequenced in a study of technical replicates of blood from a handful of donors. Only in-frame clones appear in the TCRdb table, and some are missing; sequencing was by immunoSEQ multiplex PCR. The sample holds more than 75,000 clones; 93% are singletons and the top ten take less than 0.3%. Source material: T cells isolated from PBMCs. All receptors derive from a human donor in good health. The CDR3 runs from the conserved cysteine through the conserved F or W. The D gene is left open where the match is weak. Size values are once, few and many counts, or a class for expanded clones, and some rows have none.

>TRBV9|TRBJ2-1|NA|TRBD2
TGTGCCAGCAGCGTCAGCGGGGGCCCCTACAATGAGCAGTTCTTC
CASSVSGGPYNEQFF
>TRBV11-3|TRBJ2-1|NA|NA
TGTGCCAGCAGCTTAGGACATAGCTCCTACAATGAGCAGTTCTTC
CASSLGHSSYNEQFF
>TRBV15|TRBJ1-1|NA|TRBD1
TGTGCCACCAGCAAAAACAGGGGTAGGCACACTGAAGCTTTCTTT
CATSKNRGRHTEAFF
>TRBV10-3|TRBJ1-3|once|TRBD1
TGTGCCATCAGTGCCGGAGGGGGCACTGGAAACACCATATATTTT
CAISAGGGTGNTIYF
>TRBV9|TRBJ2-7|NA|NA
TGTGCCAGCAGCCAAAAGGGGGGGCCTCTCTACGAGCAGTACTTC
CASSQKGGPLYEQYF
>TRBV28|TRBJ2-1|NA|NA
TGTGCCAGCAGTTTATCAGTCCAGGGAGGCTACAATGAGCAGTTCTTC
CASSLSVQGGYNEQFF
>TRBV2|TRBJ2-7|NA|NA
TGTGCCAGCATAGGAGTCGGTCAAGCCTACGAGCAGTACTTC
CASIGVGQAYEQYF
>TRBV4-1|TRBJ1-1|NA|TRBD1
TGCGCCAGTCTACCAGCAGGGGGCTTAACTGAAGCTTTCTTT
CASLPAGGLTEAFF
>TRBV7-8|TRBJ2-1|once|NA
TGTGCCAGCAGCTCGTACCCCGGGACTTTTGTAGGGAATGAGCAGTTCTTC
CASSSYPGTFVGNEQFF
>TRBV29-1|TRBJ2-3|NA|NA
TGCAGCCTGGGTGAAGGGGCAGATACGCAGTATTTT
CSLGEGADTQYF
>TRBV5-1|TRBJ1-5|NA|TRBD1
TGCGCCAGCAGCTTGGGGACAGGGATCTATAGCAATCAGCCCCAGCATTTT
CASSLGTGIYSNQPQHF
>TRBV5-1|TRBJ1-6|NA|NA
TGCGCCAGCAGCCCGAATGTGGACAGCATCTATAATTCACCCCTCCACTTT
CASSPNVDSIYNSPLHF
>TRBV6-1|TRBJ2-1|NA|TRBD2
TGTGCCAGCAGTGAACAAACTAGCGGGTCGTACAATGAGCAGTTCTTC
CASSEQTSGSYNEQFF
>TRBV6-5|TRBJ1-1|once|NA
TGTGCCAGCAGTTACCGCGGGGACACTGAAGCTTTCTTT
CASSYRGDTEAFF
>TRBV6-5|TRBJ2-3|NA|NA
TGTGCCAGCAGGTTACATCCGGGAGCAGATACGCAGTATTTT
CASRLHPGADTQYF
>TRBV21-1|TRBJ1-1|NA|NA
TGTGCCAGCAGCCAACAGGGTCAAGGGAGCGAAGCTTTCTTT
CASSQQGQGSEAFF
>TRBV27|TRBJ2-2|once|TRBD1
TGTGCCAGCAGTTCTGGCCCAGGGGGTCACACCGGGGAGCTGTTTTTT
CASSSGPGGHTGELFF
>TRBV5-4|TRBJ2-6|NA|NA
TGTGCCAGCAGCTTTTTCACTCCCCGGGCCAACGTCCTGACTTTC
CASSFFTPRANVLTF
>TRBV30|TRBJ2-3|once|NA
TGTGCCTGGAGTGTAGTCGAGGGCGAGACAGATACGCAGTATTTT
CAWSVVEGETDTQYF
>TRBV25-1|TRBJ2-7|NA|NA
TGTGCCAGCAGTGAATCCAGGTTTGCTGCAGACGAGCAGTACTTC
CASSESRFAADEQYF
>TRBV28|TRBJ1-2|NA|NA
TGTGCCAGCAGTTTCCCCGGTGCCTATGGCTACACCTTC
CASSFPGAYGYTF
>TRBV9|TRBJ2-7|NA|NA
TGTGCCAGCAGCGCGCGGCAGGGGTTTTTGGACGAGCAGTACTTC
CASSARQGFLDEQYF
>TRBV2|TRBJ1-2|once|NA
TGTGCCAGCAGTGAAGGGGCCCAAGGCTACACCTTC
CASSEGAQGYTF
>TRBV27|TRBJ2-3|NA|NA
TGTGCCAGCAGTTTTTACGCGGGATCCACAGATACGCAGTATTTT
CASSFYAGSTDTQYF
>TRBV2|TRBJ2-6|NA|NA
TGTGCCAGCAGTATCCGGGAGCAGAGCTCTGGGGCCAACGTCCTGACTTTC
CASSIREQSSGANVLTF
>TRBV18|TRBJ2-1|NA|TRBD1
TGTGCCAGCTCACGGGCGACAGGGGCTTACAATGAGCAGTTCTTC
CASSRATGAYNEQFF
>TRBV6-1|TRBJ1-5|NA|TRBD1
TGTGCCAGCAGTGTAAGACACAGGGGGCGAAACAATCAGCCCCAGCATTTT
CASSVRHRGRNNQPQHF
>TRBV27|TRBJ1-2|NA|NA
TGTGCCAGCAGTTTATTTTCCTCCTATGGCTACACCTTC
CASSLFSSYGYTF
>TRBV4-2|TRBJ2-7|NA|TRBD2
TGTGCCAGCAGCCAAGATGGACTAGCGGGAGGAGCGTACTTC
CASSQDGLAGGAYF
>TRBV25-1|TRBJ1-1|NA|NA
TGTGCCAGCAGTCTCTTCGAGGGTCACACTGAAGCTTTCTTT
CASSLFEGHTEAFF
>TRBV9|TRBJ1-1|NA|TRBD1
TGTGCCAGCAGCGTCACAGGGGGCGCCCTGAACACTGAAGCTTTCTTT
CASSVTGGALNTEAFF
>TRBV28|TRBJ2-7|NA|NA
TGTGCCAGCAGTTTCCAAAACTACGAGCAGTACTTC
CASSFQNYEQYF
>TRBV7-8|TRBJ2-2|NA|TRBD2
TGTGCCAGCAGCTTACAACGGCTAGCGGGAGGTACGGACACCGGGGAGCTGTTTTTT
CASSLQRLAGGTDTGELFF
>TRBV28|TRBJ2-7|few|NA
TGTGCCAGCAGTTTCTCGGTGCAGGGGGGATACGAGCAGTACTTC
CASSFSVQGGYEQYF
>TRBV14|TRBJ2-7|NA|TRBD1
TGTGCCAGCAGCCAAGGGACAGGGAGTGGCTACGAGCAGTACTTC
CASSQGTGSGYEQYF
>TRBV18|TRBJ1-1|NA|NA
TGTGCCAGCTCACCAACAGACAATGAAGCTTTCTTT
CASSPTDNEAFF
>TRBV19|TRBJ2-3|NA|TRBD1
TGTGCCAGTAGTATAATGACAGGGAGCACAGATACGCAGTATTTT
CASSIMTGSTDTQYF
>TRBV23-1|TRBJ1-1|once|TRBD1
TGCGCCCGACGGAATGGGACAGTTATAAATGGTGTGAACACTGAAGCTTTCTTT
CARRNGTVINGVNTEAFF
>TRBV29-1|TRBJ1-4|NA|NA
TGCAGCGTTTCTTCTTTTGGAGGGGATGAAAAACTGTTTTTT
CSVSSFGGDEKLFF
>TRBV2|TRBJ2-7|NA|NA
TGTGCCAGCAGGGAGGGACTTGCCTACGAGCAGTACTTC
CASREGLAYEQYF
>TRBV29-1|TRBJ2-3|once|TRBD1
TGCAGCGTCGGGACAGGTATCAGCACAGATACGCAGTATTTT
CSVGTGISTDTQYF
>TRBV12-5|TRBJ1-1|NA|TRBD1
TGTGCTAGTGGTTTGGTACTAACAGGGGCACAGAACACTGAAGCTTTCTTT
CASGLVLTGAQNTEAFF
>TRBV5-1|TRBJ1-2|NA|NA
TGCGCCAGCAGCTTGTGGGGACTTCAGGTCGGCTATGGCTACACCTTC
CASSLWGLQVGYGYTF
>TRBV25-1|TRBJ2-6|once|TRBD1
TGTGCCAGCAGTGAGGACAGGGGGGGCTCTGGGGCCAACGTCCTGACTTTC
CASSEDRGGSGANVLTF
>TRBV6-6|TRBJ1-1|NA|NA
TGTGCCAGCAGCTTGGTCGCTCCTATGAACACTGAAGCTTTCTTT
CASSLVAPMNTEAFF
>TRBV19|TRBJ1-5|NA|NA
TGTGCCAGTAGTAGAGCGGGGAATCAGCCCCAGCATTTT
CASSRAGNQPQHF